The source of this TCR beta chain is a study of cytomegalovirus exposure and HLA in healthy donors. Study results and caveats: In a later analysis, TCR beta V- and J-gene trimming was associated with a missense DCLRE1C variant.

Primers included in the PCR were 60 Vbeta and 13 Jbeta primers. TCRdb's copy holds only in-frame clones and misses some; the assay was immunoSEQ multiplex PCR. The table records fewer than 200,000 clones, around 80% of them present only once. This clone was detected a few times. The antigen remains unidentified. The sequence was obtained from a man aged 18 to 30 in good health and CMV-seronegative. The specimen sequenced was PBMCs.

The DNA of the CDR3 is TGTGCCAGCAGCGTATCAGGACTAGCGGGAGCACTTGAGCAGTTCTTC. Translating it yields CASSVSGLAGALEQFF. J is TRBJ2-1 and V is TRBV7-2, with 13 bases matching TRBD2. Germline V CDR1 and CDR2: SGHTA, FQGNSA. The CDR3 has 16 residues. V gave up 5 bases and J gave up 9 bases; unmatched junction bases: 10.